The clone carrying this T cell receptor (beta chain) was seen repeatedly, ten times or more. Its antigen remains unidentified. Breast cancer patients provided tissue from their axillary draining lymph nodes. The sample is drawn from a study of breast tumors, draining lymph nodes, adjacent tissues. Trimming took off 6 bases at V and 4 bases at J, with 12 bases between the two ends. The length of the CDR3 is 14 residues. CDR1 is SNHLY, CDR2 FYNNEI, per germline. Study-wide results and limits: Tumor TCR diversity was below lymph nodes but above nontumor tissue.

TCRdb itself ran the multiplex PCR reads through MiXCR, one entry per CDR3 protein. The table includes about 180,000 distinct CDR3 sequences, approximately 33% detected once. The sample consisted of axillary lymph node tissue. The source is a female donor with breast cancer. Some clones in this sample may be carry-over from other donors' samples. This sequence joins TRBV2 and TRBJ1-4; D unresolved. The chain's CDR3 is CASSPSENNEKLFF. Written as DNA, the CDR3 is TGTGCCAGCAGCCCGTCGGAGAATAATGAAAAACTGTTTTTT.